This is a list of T cell receptor beta chains from one sample in a study of blood T cell repertoires in COVID-19. TCRdb's copy holds only in-frame clones and misses some; the assay was immunoSEQ multiplex PCR. The sample lists more than 45,000 clones, about 89% occurring once. The material sequenced was peripheral blood. These receptors were collected from a human donor in a cohort sampled during active COVID-19. Both conserved end residues are part of each CDR3. D genes are given only for firm matches. A clone size is listed for some rows: how often the clone was seen (once, few, many), or a class if it is expanded.

TRBV25-1	NA	TRBD1	15	TRBJ1-1	CASTNRQGVNTEAFF	TGTGCCAGCACCAACAGACAGGGGGTGAACACTGAAGCTTTCTTT
TRBV27	NA	TRBD2	16	TRBJ2-1	CASSSPLAGGPGEQFF	TGTGCCAGCAGTTCCCCCCTAGCGGGAGGTCCCGGTGAGCAGTTCTTC
TRBV5-6	NA	TRBD1	16	TRBJ2-2	CASSLYGQGIGGELFF	TGTGCCAGCAGCTTATATGGACAGGGGATAGGCGGGGAGCTGTTTTTT
TRBV18	NA	NA	14	TRBJ2-7	CASSPGTAAYEQYF	TGTGCCAGCTCACCGGGTACAGCTGCCTACGAGCAGTACTTC
TRBV3-1/TRBV3-2	NA	TRBD1	15	TRBJ1-5	CASSQVQGAVQPQHF	TGTGCCAGCAGCCAAGTCCAGGGGGCTGTTCAGCCCCAGCATTTT
TRBV6-6	NA	TRBD2	16	TRBJ2-3	CASSTGTSGSTDTQYF	TGTGCCAGCAGTACAGGGACTAGCGGGAGCACAGATACGCAGTATTTT
TRBV5-1	once	NA	15	TRBJ2-1	CASSLEGADYNEQFF	TGCGCCAGCAGCTTAGAGGGAGCCGACTACAATGAGCAGTTCTTC
TRBV18	NA	NA	13	TRBJ1-2	CASSPTQGSGYTF	TGTGCCAGCTCCCCCACGCAGGGTAGCGGCTACACCTTC
TRBV5-1	NA	TRBD1	15	TRBJ1-2	CASSSKTGAHYGYTF	TGCGCCAGCAGCTCAAAGACAGGGGCCCACTATGGCTACACCTTC
TRBV5-1	few	TRBD1	13	TRBJ1-5	CASSLTGDQPQHF	TGCGCCAGCAGCTTAACAGGGGATCAGCCCCAGCATTTT
TRBV7-2	NA	TRBD2	13	TRBJ2-7	CASSPLAGGEQYF	TGTGCCAGCAGCCCACTAGCGGGGGGTGAGCAGTACTTC
TRBV5-6	NA	TRBD1	15	TRBJ2-1	CASSKGQGAYNEQFF	TGTGCCAGCAGCAAAGGACAGGGGGCCTACAATGAGCAGTTCTTC
TRBV27	NA	NA	15	TRBJ1-6	CASSLWGRLNSPLHF	TGTGCCAGCAGTTTATGGGGCAGACTTAATTCACCCCTCCACTTT
TRBV7-9	NA	TRBD1	15	TRBJ2-5	CASSNLRDRVETQYF	TGTGCCAGCAGCAATCTCCGGGACAGGGTGGAGACCCAGTACTTC
TRBV7-9	NA	NA	14	TRBJ1-4	CASSLGAGVEKLFF	TGTGCCAGCAGCTTAGGAGCAGGGGTAGAAAAACTGTTTTTT
TRBV29-1	NA	NA	12	TRBJ1-3	CSVRVSGNTIYF	TGCAGCGTCAGGGTCTCTGGAAACACCATATATTTT
TRBV27	NA	NA	15	TRBJ2-1	CASSPFNSGLVEQFF	TGTGCCAGCAGTCCGTTTAACTCGGGTTTGGTTGAGCAGTTCTTC
TRBV7-9	few	NA	14	TRBJ2-7	CASSFDSISSEQYF	TGTGCCAGCAGCTTTGATAGTATCTCCTCCGAGCAGTACTTC
TRBV5-1	NA	NA	16	TRBJ1-6	CASSLTSGTKNSPLHF	TGCGCCAGCAGCCTTACCTCCGGGACAAAAAACTCACCCCTCCACTTT
TRBV7-2	NA	NA	18	TRBJ2-4	CASSSQGPAGLAKNIQYF	TGTGCCAGCAGCTCCCAGGGGCCAGCGGGGTTAGCCAAAAACATTCAGTACTTC
TRBV5-4	NA	TRBD1	15	TRBJ2-7	CASSRGTGGAYEQYF	TGTGCCAGCAGCCGAGGGACAGGGGGCGCGTACGAGCAGTACTTC
TRBV12-3/TRBV12-4	NA	NA	13	TRBJ2-2	CASSAQQTGELFF	TGTGCCAGCAGTGCACAGCAAACCGGGGAGCTGTTTTTT
TRBV27	NA	NA	15	TRBJ2-2	CASSSAGAGTGELFF	TGTGCCAGCAGTTCAGCAGGGGCGGGCACCGGGGAGCTGTTTTTT
TRBV19	NA	TRBD1	15	TRBJ2-3	CASSPRDRVPDTQYF	TGTGCCAGTAGTCCAAGGGACAGGGTCCCAGATACGCAGTATTTT
TRBV5-4	NA	TRBD2	15	TRBJ2-5	CASSPLAGGEETQYF	TGTGCCAGCAGCCCACTAGCGGGAGGGGAGGAGACCCAGTACTTC
TRBV5-1	NA	NA	15	TRBJ2-1	CASSFVGPKNNEQFF	TGCGCCAGCAGCTTTGTGGGGCCGAAGAACAATGAGCAGTTCTTC
TRBV5-1	NA	TRBD2	15	TRBJ2-4	CASSLANGRYDIQYF	TGCGCCAGCAGCTTGGCCAACGGGAGGTACGACATTCAGTACTTC
TRBV3-1/TRBV3-2	once	TRBD2	18	TRBJ2-1	CASSQDSYLAGGLHEQFF	TGTGCCAGCAGCCAAGATTCTTATCTAGCGGGGGGGCTTCATGAGCAGTTCTTC
TRBV9	NA	TRBD2	16	TRBJ2-3	CASSVEASGGTDTQYF	TGTGCCAGCAGCGTAGAGGCTAGCGGGGGCACAGATACGCAGTATTTT
TRBV5-1	NA	TRBD2	15	TRBJ2-2	CASSLGSGSTGELFF	TGCGCCAGCAGCTTGGGTAGCGGGAGCACCGGGGAGCTGTTTTTT
TRBV18	once	TRBD1	15	TRBJ1-6	CASSTGTAGNSPLHF	TGTGCCAGCTCAACAGGGACAGCGGGTAATTCACCCCTCCACTTT